This T cell receptor (beta chain) was sequenced for a study of blood T cell repertoires in COVID-19. Study-level information: Some COVID-19 samples were acute and others convalescent; all came from the United States, Italy and Spain. From T cells, B-cell-depleted T cells, or PBMCs came the material, which was cDNA or gDNA.

This CDR3 has 16 amino acids. Losses at the gene ends were 6 bases for V and 0 bases for J; bases not matched to a gene: 6. The germline V gene encodes CDR1 MNHEY and CDR2 SMNVEV (reference sequence). Authors' analysis steps: Estimated nucleated cell counts came from reference gene primer amplification. Sequencing used immunoSEQ multiplex PCR; TCRdb keeps in-frame clones, though not all of them. The D gene and trimming were derived from the DNA, and the V and J assignments and clone size from that table. The data show a few hundred thousand clones, 88% seen once. This chain joins TRBV27 and TRBJ2-2, with 8 bases that match TRBD2. The specimen sequenced was peripheral blood. The sequence was obtained from a man in his sixties who had recovered from COVID-19. The CDR3 spells CASRKPGLANTGELFF. CDR3 sequence (DNA): TGTGCCAGCAGAAAACCGGGACTAGCGAACACCGGGGAGCTGTTTTTT.